The rows below give T cell receptor beta chains drawn from one sample of a study of read filtering for tumor transcriptome and immune sequencing. TCRdb re-analysed the reads in MiXCR, keeping a single row per CDR3 protein. This table holds about 58,000 distinct CDR3 sequences, over 9% found once. Sequences were obtained from a population of CD138-negative cells sorted from bone marrow. All receptors come from a donor older than 35 with multiple myeloma. CDR3s include the opening cysteine and the closing phenylalanine or tryptophan. A D gene is named only where the DNA matches it firmly. A row's size may be missing; if present it is once, few, many or a size class.

TRBV12-3/TRBV12-4,TRBD1,TRBJ1-5,many,CASSRTGVSNQPQHF,TGTGCCAGCAGTCGGACAGGGGTAAGCAATCAGCCCCAGCATTTT
TRBV20-1,NA,TRBJ1-5,many,CSAIADSSNQPQHF,TGCAGTGCTATAGCGGATTCTAGCAATCAGCCCCAGCATTTT
TRBV29-1,NA,TRBJ2-2,many,CSVEDPVTGELFF,TGCAGCGTTGAAGATCCTGTCACCGGGGAGCTGTTTTTT
TRBV7-8,TRBD1,TRBJ2-1,medium-sized,CASSRDRISYNEQFF,TGTGCCAGCAGTAGGGACAGGATCTCCTACAATGAGCAGTTCTTC
TRBV12-3/TRBV12-4,TRBD1,TRBJ2-7,NA,CASSYIPRQGPYEQYF,TGTGCCAGCAGTTACATTCCGAGACAGGGGCCCTACGAGCAGTACTTC
TRBV5-1,TRBD1,TRBJ2-3,many,CASAPGQGADTQYF,TGCGCCAGCGCGCCGGGACAGGGGGCAGATACGCAGTATTTT
TRBV5-1,NA,TRBJ2-3,many,CASSRGGVGTDTQYF,TGCGCCAGCAGCCGCGGCGGGGTTGGCACAGATACGCAGTATTTT
TRBV5-1,NA,TRBJ2-3,many,CASQQADSTDTQYF,TGCGCCAGCCAGCAAGCGGACAGCACAGATACGCAGTATTTT
TRBV2,NA,TRBJ2-6,many,CASSESGGTGANVLTF,TGTGCCAGCAGTGAAAGTGGGGGAACTGGGGCCAACGTCCTGACTTTC
TRBV2,NA,TRBJ1-6,many,CASGRQGRFSPLHF,TGTGCCAGCGGGCGTCAGGGGAGGTTTTCACCCCTCCACTTT
TRBV10-2,NA,TRBJ1-3,NA,CASSLRAGNTIYF,TGCGCCAGCAGCCTCCGGGCGGGAAACACCATATATTTT
TRBV23-1,TRBD1,TRBJ1-3,NA,CASRWTGPGNTIYF,TGCGCCAGCAGATGGACAGGGCCTGGAAACACCATATATTTT
TRBV5-1,NA,TRBJ2-3,many,CASSLAGTPRTDTQYF,TGCGCCAGCAGCTTGGCCGGGACTCCCCGCACAGATACGCAGTATTTT
TRBV7-7,TRBD1,TRBJ2-2,many,CASSRDSTGELFF,TGTGCCAGCAGCCGGGACAGCACCGGGGAGCTGTTTTTT